These 18 T cell receptor beta chains were all obtained from the same sample, sequenced in a study of glioma-infiltrating T cells after dendritic cell vaccination. Time point denoted: after dendritic cell vaccination, including at tumor progression/relapse. Using immunoSEQ multiplex PCR, the repertoire was profiled, and TCRdb retains in-frame clones only, with some absent. Here the sample spans fewer than 85,000 clones, 80% to 90% being singletons. The sample consisted of blood, taken after dendritic cell vaccination. The receptors were gathered from a human donor with glioblastoma.

The sample holds one count of this clone. The V gene is TRBV18, the J gene TRBJ2-5; D not certain. The CDR3 has 14 amino acids. V gave up 2 bases and J gave up 5 bases, with 12 bases separating them. The germline V gene has CDR1 KGHSH and CDR2 LQKENI. The chain's CDR3 is CASSPLQHGETQYF. The CDR3 region has the DNA TGTGCCAGCTCACCATTACAACACGGGGAGACCCAGTACTTC. Based on the CDR3 plus reference TRBV18 and TRBJ2-5, the full variable domain is NAGVMQNPRHLVRRRGQEARLRCSPMKGHSHVYWYRQLPEEGLKFMVYLQKENIIDESGMPKERFSAEFPKEGPSILRIQQVVRGDSAAYFCASSPLQHGETQYFGPGTRLLVL.

The chain is built from TRBV5-1 and TRBJ1-1, with D perhaps TRBD1 (6 bases). V gave up 0 bases and J gave up 5 bases, with 11 bases separating them. The CDR3 spans 14 residues. The germline gives CDR1 SGHRS, CDR2 YFSETQ. The CDR3 reads CASSLDQGRTEAFF. The DNA of the CDR3 is TGCGCCAGCAGCTTGGATCAGGGGAGAACTGAAGCTTTCTTT.

The chain joins TRBV6-5 to TRBJ2-7, with D maybe TRBD2 (6 bases). CDR3 length: 15 residues. V lost 5 bases and J lost 4, with 18 bases in between. Germline V lookup: CDR1 MNHEY, CDR2 SVGAGI. As DNA, the CDR3 is TGTGCCAGCAGTCCACGGGCGGTTCGGGGGTACGAGCAGTACTTC. Amino acids: CASSPRAVRGYEQYF.

The CDR3 nucleotides read TGTGCCAGCAGGAGAGACAGGACTGGGGCCAACGTCCTGACTTTC. Its protein is CASRRDRTGANVLTF. This sequence joins TRBV6-5 and TRBJ2-6; a possible D gene is TRBD1 (6 bases). Trimming took off 6 bases at V and 2 bases at J, with 11 bases between the two ends. The V gene's germline CDR1 is MNHEY and CDR2 SVGAGI. CDR3 length: 15 residues.

Here the CDR3 DNA reads TGTGCCAGCAGCCTAGGAGGGCCCCTCCACTTT. Its protein is CASSLGGPLHF. The V and J genes are TRBV7-9 and TRBJ1-6; D ambiguous. The CDR3 is made up of 11 amino acids. Deletions cut 5 bases from V and 13 bases from J, with 9 bases between. Germline V gene data show CDR1 as SEHNR and CDR2 as FQNEAQ (reference sequence).

CDR3: CASSSGQGNRDSPLHF. CDR3 coding DNA: TGTGCCAGCAGCTCCGGTCAGGGAAATAGGGATTCACCCCTCCACTTT. V is TRBV11-2 and J is TRBJ1-6, with D maybe TRBD1 (5 bases). This CDR3 spans 16 amino acids. The germline CDR1 and CDR2 sequences are SGHAT and FQNNGV. Trimming removed 4 bases from V and 8 bases from J, with 18 bases in between.

The V call is TRBV5-4, the J call TRBJ1-1; TRBD1 matches 7 bases. V was clipped by 3 bases and J by 0 bases; unmatched bases: 5. Germline V lookup: CDR1 SGHNT, CDR2 YYREEE (reference sequence). This CDR3 has 15 residues. Here the CDR3 DNA reads TGTGCCAGCAGCTCTACGGGACAGCTGAACACTGAAGCTTTCTTT. It translates to CASSSTGQLNTEAFF.

The chain joins TRBV7-9 to TRBJ1-1; no reliable D call. The CDR3 length is 13 residues. Trimming took off 5 bases at V and 2 bases at J, with 9 bases between the two ends. Germline assignment: CDR1 SEHNR and CDR2 FQNEAQ (reference sequence). The CDR3 sequence: CASSHRGNTEAFF. The CDR3 bases are TGTGCCAGCAGCCACCGCGGTAACACTGAAGCTTTCTTT. The full variable domain, in which reference TRBV7-9 and TRBJ1-1 provide the parts outside the CDR3, is DTGVSQNPRHKITKRGQNVTFRCDPISEHNRLYWYRQTLGQGPEFLTYFQNEAQLEKSRLLSDRFSAERPKGSFSTLEIQRTEQGDSAMYLCASSHRGNTEAFFGQGTRLTVV.

This clone was found a few times. The CDR3 is CASSLGQGKGDYGYTF. Written as DNA, the CDR3 is TGTGCCAGCTCACTCGGACAGGGGAAGGGAGACTATGGCTACACCTTC. The chain joins TRBV18 to TRBJ1-2; 9 nucleotides match TRBD1. The V gene end was trimmed by 4 bases and the J gene end by 3 bases; junction bases not matched to a gene: 9. The CDR3 loop spans 16 amino acids. Germline CDR1 KGHSH, CDR2 LQKENI.

This clone was recorded once. The chain combines TRBV11-2 with TRBJ2-1; 7 bases fit TRBD2. From germline, CDR1 is SGHAT and CDR2 FQNNGV. The CDR3 covers 17 residues. V was pared by 5 bases and J by 2 bases, with 12 bases of the junction left unmatched. CDR3 sequence: CASSPSPWSGAYNEQFF. The DNA of the CDR3 is TGTGCCAGCAGCCCCTCCCCTTGGAGCGGGGCCTACAATGAGCAGTTCTTC.

The chain couples TRBV19 to TRBJ1-2; TRBD1 agrees at 9 bases. Germline loops: CDR1 LNHDA, CDR2 SQIVND (reference sequence). Losses at the gene ends were 10 bases for V and 4 bases for J; bases not matched to a gene: 13. CDR3 length: 15 residues. Written as DNA, the CDR3 is TGTGCCACCGGTGGGACAGGGAATAACGTCTATGGCTACACCTTC. Amino acid sequence: CATGGTGNNVYGYTF.

CDR3 DNA sequence: TGCGCCAGCAGCTCCGGGAGCGGAGTAAACACCGGGGAGCTGTTTTTT. It encodes CASSSGSGVNTGELFF. This sequence joins TRBV5-1 and TRBJ2-2; D might be TRBD2 (6 bases). Germline CDR1 and CDR2: SGHRS and YFSETQ. The CDR3 covers 16 residues. Trimming shortened V by 3 bases and J by 2 bases, and 14 bases separated the two germline ends.

Only one count was recorded for this clone. The chain is built from TRBV6-1 and TRBJ1-2, with 7 nucleotides matching TRBD1. Germline V lookup: CDR1 MNHNS, CDR2 SASEGT. V dropped 2 bases and J dropped 8; count of bases not matched to a gene: 20. The CDR3 covers 18 residues. The CDR3 DNA follows: TGTGCCAGCAGTGAACTCCCCCATATGACAGGGTCTGGAGAAGGCTACACCTTC. This gives the protein CASSELPHMTGSGEGYTF.

The rearrangement links TRBV2 to TRBJ2-7; 8 bases are a match to TRBD2. This CDR3 contains 15 residues. V trimming: 6 bases; J trimming: 6 bases; junction bases outside the gene matches: 13. Germline assignment: CDR1 SNHLY and CDR2 FYNNEI. The CDR3 DNA reads as TGTGCCAGCAGGGGGGTAGCGGGAACCGCTGCCGAGCAGTACTTC. Its protein is CASRGVAGTAAEQYF.

The chain is built from TRBV27 and TRBJ2-2; 14 bases are shared with TRBD2. With V trimmed by 5 bases and J by 3 bases, 8 bases remained unmatched. CDR1 MNHEY and CDR2 SMNVEV come from the germline V gene (reference sequence). CDR3 length: 18 residues. Here the CDR3 DNA reads TGTGCCAGCAGTAGGCGGACTAGCGGGGGGATGGACACCGGGGAGCTGTTTTTT. Its protein is CASSRRTSGGMDTGELFF.

The chain employs TRBV14 and TRBJ2-2; TRBD1 matches 8 bases. Germline values: CDR1 SGHDN, CDR2 FVKESK. V lost 1 base, J lost 4 bases, and 5 bases stayed unmatched. CDR3 length equals 16 residues. CDR3 protein: CASSQAGTGGTGELFF. DNA of the CDR3: TGTGCCAGCAGCCAAGCAGGGACAGGAGGCACCGGGGAGCTGTTTTTT.

The rearrangement links TRBV10-3 to TRBJ2-2, with 11 bases that match TRBD2. The CDR3 consists of 14 residues. The J segment lost 4 bases and the V segment lost 8 bases, leaving 3 bases of the junction unmatched. Germline V CDR1 and CDR2: ENHRY, SYGVKD. The CDR3 nucleotides are TGTGCCATCGAGGGGACTAGCGGCACCGGGGAGCTGTTTTTT. This encodes CAIEGTSGTGELFF.

This rearrangement joins TRBV2 to TRBJ2-1; D is possibly TRBD1 (6 bases). The V gene's germline CDR1 is SNHLY and CDR2 FYNNEI. Trimming removed 7 bases from V and 8 bases from J, with 21 bases in between. The CDR3 has 15 amino acids. The CDR3 protein is CASTSEAGVGHEQFF. In nucleotides, the CDR3 is TGTGCCAGCACCTCGGAGGCAGGGGTAGGGCATGAGCAGTTCTTC. The whole variable domain, remainder taken from reference TRBV2 and TRBJ2-1, is EPEVTQTPSHQVTQMGQEVILRCVPISNHLYFYWYRQILGQKVEFLVSFYNNEISEKSEIFDDQFSVERPDGSNFTLKIRSTKLEDSAMYFCASTSEAGVGHEQFFGPGTRLTVL.